The 4 T cell receptor beta chains listed next were all sequenced from one sample in a study of blood T cell repertoires in COVID-19 (dated by TCRdb to about 2020). Libraries were made using the immunoSEQ multiplex PCR assay. Here the immuneACCESS table is served through TCRdb, limited to in-frame sequences with V and J called. Missing clones are a known gap in these copies; in checked studies unresolved V genes cover under half, and the rest lacks a known reason. This sample lists over 150,000 clones; around 85% were detected once. The ten largest clones take up 6.5% to 7.5% of the sample. Sequencing used peripheral blood. The receptors were gathered from a man older than 75 with COVID-19, enrolled during active disease.

This chain uses TRBV27 with TRBJ1-2; tentative D call: TRBD1 (6 bases). Germline V gene sequence: CDR1 MNHEY, CDR2 SMNVEV (reference sequence). This CDR3 has 15 amino acids. Trimming took off 6 bases at V and 4 bases at J, with 18 bases between the two ends. The CDR3 DNA sequence: TGTGCCAGCAGCCCTTCCCAGACAGGTGCCTATGGCTACACCTTC. Its protein product is CASSPSQTGAYGYTF.

V and J are TRBV5-4 and TRBJ2-7; tentatively, D is TRBD2 (6 bases). The germline V gene has CDR1 SGHNT and CDR2 YYREEE (reference sequence). The CDR3 consists of 13 residues. V lost 2 bases and J lost 9, with 15 bases in between. Written as DNA, the CDR3 is TGTGCCAGCAGCTTTGGGGAGGCGGGTGCGCAGTACTTC. This sequence encodes CASSFGEAGAQYF. Full variable domain (outside the CDR3, taken from reference TRBV5-4 and TRBJ2-7): ETGVTQSPTHLIKTRGQQVTLRCSSQSGHNTVSWYQQALGQGPQFIFQYYREEENGRGNFPPRFSGLQFPNYSSELNVNALELDDSALYLCASSFGEAGAQYFGPGTRLTVT.

The CDR3 DNA reads TGTGCCACCAGTGATCCTGCACGGGGGCAAGAGACCCAGTACTTC. This codes for CATSDPARGQETQYF. The chain uses TRBV24-1 and TRBJ2-5; weak D call: TRBD2 (6 bases). Germline V gene data show CDR1 as KGHDR and CDR2 as SFDVKD. With 3 bases removed from V and 2 bases from J, the gap between germline ends came to 12 bases. This CDR3 is built from 15 residues.

V gene TRBV10-3 combines with J gene TRBJ1-2; TRBD1 is a possible D gene (5 bases). CDR1 and CDR2 from the germline V gene are ENHRY and SYGVKD. This CDR3 contains 13 residues. V was clipped by 5 bases and J by 4 bases, with 11 bases between them. The CDR3 DNA reads as TGTGCCATCAGTAGAGACAGCCTCTATGGCTACACCTTC. Encoded protein: CAISRDSLYGYTF.